A single sample gave rise to the 10 T cell receptor beta chains below, sequenced in a study of blood T cells in healthy people across ages. The use of a sample-barcoded 5' primer and a J-beta primer mix characterized a second PCR of roughly 7 to 11 cycles. Via MiXCR, TCRdb re-called the 5' RACE reads, giving one row per CDR3 protein. The sample yields around 800,000 distinct CDR3 sequences, about half seen once. The material sequenced was blood. These receptors came from a man at least 80 years old in good health.

The J gene is TRBJ2-4, the V gene TRBV28; no definite D call. Matching the DNA end better, TRBJ2-7 makes the J call doubtful. Germline assignment: CDR1 MDHEN and CDR2 SYDVKM. This CDR3 has 15 residues. This CDR3 reads CASSLFRQLNYEQYF. Written as DNA, the CDR3 is TGTGCCAGCAGTTTGTTTCGGCAGCTGAACTACGAGCAGTACTTC.

The chain links TRBV12-3 or TRBV12-4 to TRBJ1-6; possible D gene TRBD1, 5 bases. The CDR3 loop spans 17 amino acids. V was clipped by 6 bases and J by 5 bases, with 20 bases between them. This chain's CDR3 is CASSQRQSRVHNSPLHF. The CDR3 DNA follows: TGTGCCAGCAGCCAAAGACAGTCACGGGTCCATAATTCACCCCTCCACTTT.

The chain carries TRBV20-1 and TRBJ2-5; TRBD2 is a possible D gene (6 bases). CDR1 and CDR2 (germline): DFQATT, SNEGSKA (reference sequence). The CDR3 has 13 residues. The V and J ends lost 4 bases and 5 bases respectively, with 14 bases between them. CDR3 bases: TGCAGTGCTACCCGGGAGTCGGGCGAGACCCAGTACTTC. Amino acid sequence: CSATRESGETQYF.

This clonotype was seen more than once but under ten times. This chain links TRBV10-3 with TRBJ1-2; D is perhaps TRBD1 (5 bases). The V gene's germline CDR1 is ENHRY and CDR2 SYGVKD. Trimming took off 4 bases at V and 3 bases at J, with 6 bases between the two ends. The CDR3 runs 12 residues. The CDR3 sequence: CAISGQYYGYTF. The CDR3 bases are TGTGCCATCAGTGGACAGTACTATGGCTACACCTTC.

This clonotype was found a few times. The V and J genes are TRBV4-2 and TRBJ1-1; TRBD1 agrees at 8 bases. Looked up from germline, CDR1 is LGHNA and CDR2 is YNFKEQ. This CDR3 spans 15 amino acids. The junction had 5 bases not matched to a gene; V was cut back by 4 bases and J by 1 base. As DNA, the CDR3 is TGTGCCAGCAGCCGCTTGACAGGGGCGAACACTGAAGCTTTCTTT. This sequence encodes CASSRLTGANTEAFF.

In regard to this clonotype: Its ends do not fully match the called genes, so a read error is possible. J is TRBJ2-3 and V is TRBV5-1, with TRBD1 as a possible D gene (5 bases). Germline V gene lookup returns CDR1 SGHRS and CDR2 YFSETQ. The CDR3 is made up of 15 amino acids. CDR3 in amino acids: CASSLSFPATGTQYF. The CDR3 DNA reads TGCGCCAGCAGCTTGTCTTTCCCAGCCACAGGTACGCAGTATTTT.

A note on this clonotype: It may be a read error: a sequence one base away is much more abundant. This chain connects TRBV14 to TRBJ2-1; D remains unclear. The CDR3 covers 15 residues. Germline assignment: CDR1 SGHDN and CDR2 FVKESK. V gave up 4 bases and J gave up 10 bases, with 20 bases separating them. The CDR3 is CASSLGRATGREQFF. The CDR3 DNA reads as TGTGCCAGCAGCCTAGGACGAGCGACTGGAAGGGAGCAGTTCTTC.

The rearrangement joins TRBV6-5 to TRBJ2-5, with a tentative D call TRBD1 (6 bases). Matching the DNA end better, TRBJ2-7 makes the J call doubtful. The V gene's germline CDR1 is MNHEY and CDR2 SVGAGI. CDR3 length: 18 residues. The CDR3 nucleotides read TGTGCCAGCAGTTACTCGAGTTGGGTACGGACAGAGGCTTACGAGCAGTACTTC. As protein: CASSYSSWVRTEAYEQYF.

The chain is built from TRBV7-2 and TRBJ2-3; 16 nucleotides agree with TRBD2. The V gene's germline CDR1 is SGHTA and CDR2 FQGNSA. J was trimmed by 9 bases and V by 4 bases; bases with no gene match: 4. The CDR3 runs to 15 residues. The CDR3 spells CASSSGLAGGRTQYF. The DNA of the CDR3 is TGTGCCAGCAGCTCGGGACTAGCGGGGGGGAGAACGCAGTATTTT.

Written as DNA, the CDR3 is TGTGCCAGCAGACACGACCGCCGCTCTGATAATTCACCCCTCCACTTT. It translates to CASRHDRRSDNSPLHF. The rearrangement links TRBV6-6 to TRBJ1-6, with D hard to call. V lost 6 bases and J 5 bases, leaving 17 bases between the germline ends. CDR1 is MNHNY, CDR2 SVGAGI, per germline (reference sequence). The CDR3 covers 16 residues.